This T cell receptor (beta chain) stems from a study of T-cell memory formation after mild COVID-19. Whole-study context: Each donor largely had its own TCR clusters.

The table lists this clonotype with a few counts. The CDR3 sequence is 13 residues long. V lost 0 bases to trimming and J lost 8 bases, with 10 bases between them. The germline CDR1 and CDR2 sequences are LGHDT and YNNKEL (reference sequence). TCRdb re-analysed the 5' RACE reads in MiXCR, keeping a single row per CDR3 protein. There are some 490,000 distinct CDR3 sequences in the sample; 15% to 20% occur only once, and 9% to 15% lies in the top ten. The sequencing sample was made of PBMCs or a T cell subset sorted from them (not recorded which). The genes are TRBV3-1 and TRBJ1-2; tentative D call: TRBD1 (5 bases). This clonotype was obtained from an adult woman who had mild COVID-19 (a few samples of this study predate the infection). Cell type and time point are not known. CDR3 coding DNA: TGTGCCAGCAGCCAAGAGGGGCGCAGGGGCTACACCTTC. Encoded protein: CASSQEGRRGYTF.